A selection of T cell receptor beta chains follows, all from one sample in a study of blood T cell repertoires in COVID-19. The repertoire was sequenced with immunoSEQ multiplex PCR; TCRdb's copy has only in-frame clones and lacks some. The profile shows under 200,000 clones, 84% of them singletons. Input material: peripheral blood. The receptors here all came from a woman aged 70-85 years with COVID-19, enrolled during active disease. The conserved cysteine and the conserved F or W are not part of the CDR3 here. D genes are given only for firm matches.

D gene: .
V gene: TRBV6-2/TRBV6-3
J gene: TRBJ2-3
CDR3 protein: ASSLLGYTQY

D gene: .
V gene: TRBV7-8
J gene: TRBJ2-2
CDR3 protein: ASSFPLLGANTGELF

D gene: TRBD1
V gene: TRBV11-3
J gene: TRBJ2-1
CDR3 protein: ASSLGGTGHNEQF

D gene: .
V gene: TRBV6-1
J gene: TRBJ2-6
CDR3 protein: ASSEFWGETASGANVLT

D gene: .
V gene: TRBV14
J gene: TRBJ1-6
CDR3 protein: ASSEQGSSYNSPLH

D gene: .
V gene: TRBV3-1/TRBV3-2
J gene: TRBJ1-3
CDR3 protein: ASSQEAGRVRNTIY

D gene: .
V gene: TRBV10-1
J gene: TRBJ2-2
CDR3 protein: ASRRGFTGELF

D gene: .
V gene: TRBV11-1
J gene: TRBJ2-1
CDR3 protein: ASSPFRRGSYNEQF

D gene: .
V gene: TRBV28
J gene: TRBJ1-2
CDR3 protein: ASSSRPGDGGYT

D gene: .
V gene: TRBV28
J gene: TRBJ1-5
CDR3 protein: ASSLPGDTLAH

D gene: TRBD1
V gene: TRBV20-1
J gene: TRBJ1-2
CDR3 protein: SAGTGHGYT

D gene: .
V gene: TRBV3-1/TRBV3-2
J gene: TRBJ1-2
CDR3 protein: ASSQDQGEYGYT

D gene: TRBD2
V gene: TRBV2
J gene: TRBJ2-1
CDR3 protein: ASSGTSGPGNEQF

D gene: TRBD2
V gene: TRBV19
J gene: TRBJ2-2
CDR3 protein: ASSIERGAYTGELF

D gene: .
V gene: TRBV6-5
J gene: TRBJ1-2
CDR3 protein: ASEGTPGANYGYT

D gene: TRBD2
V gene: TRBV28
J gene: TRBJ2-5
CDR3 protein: ASSLSAGEAETQY

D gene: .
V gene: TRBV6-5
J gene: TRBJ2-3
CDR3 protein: ASRPTRGTQY

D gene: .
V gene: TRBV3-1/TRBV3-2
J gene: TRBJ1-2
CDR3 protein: ASSQDEPGSYGYT

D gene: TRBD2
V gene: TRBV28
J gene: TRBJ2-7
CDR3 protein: ASRRLAGEMGEQY

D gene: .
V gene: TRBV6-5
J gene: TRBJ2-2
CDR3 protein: ASTKLRTAGELF

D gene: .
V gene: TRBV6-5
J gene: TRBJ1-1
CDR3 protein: ASRTLPGTEAF

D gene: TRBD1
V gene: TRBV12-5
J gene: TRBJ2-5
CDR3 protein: ASGLRHRGQETQY

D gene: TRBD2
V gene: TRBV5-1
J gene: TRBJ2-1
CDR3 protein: ASRGVTSGRSSYNEQF

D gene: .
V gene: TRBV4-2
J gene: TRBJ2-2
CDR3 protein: ASRPEGLAASGELF

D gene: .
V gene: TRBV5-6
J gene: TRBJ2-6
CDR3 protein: ASSLLGTGANVLT

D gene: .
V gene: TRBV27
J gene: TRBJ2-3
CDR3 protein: ASSLRGVDTQY

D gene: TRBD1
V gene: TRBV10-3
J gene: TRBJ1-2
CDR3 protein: AISVGGTGTYT